The T cell receptor (beta chain) described here comes from a study of T-cell reconstitution after alpha-beta-depleted transplantation in children. Whole-study results and caveats: It was surviving recipient T cells and thymic progenitors that gave some patients high TCRbeta diversity at day 60.

This clonotype came up a few times. Antigen unknown. CDR1 is SGHDT and CDR2 is YYEEEE in the germline V gene. This CDR3 region has 15 residues. Trimming pared 0 bases from V and 1 base from J, leaving 9 bases between. During its preparation, the TCRbeta library received unique molecular identifiers. TCRdb recomputed calls from the PCR reads with MiXCR, one row per CDR3 protein. The sample shows about 1,000,000 distinct CDR3 sequences, less than 30% of them seen only once. This sequence was found in a boy less than two years old who had a stem cell transplant for SCID, so the T cells may come from the graft donor. This chain links TRBV5-6 with TRBJ2-3; D is perhaps TRBD1 (5 bases). The material was PBMCs, mostly from graft donor cells, obtained 360 days after TCRalphabeta/CD19-depleted stem cell transplant. The CDR3 reads CASSLEWGGTDTQYF. The CDR3 DNA sequence: TGTGCCAGCAGCTTGGAATGGGGCGGCACAGATACGCAGTATTTT.